The source of this TCR beta chain is a study of blood T cell repertoires in COVID-19. The CDR3 has 15 amino acids. The trim removed 8 bases at V and 5 bases at J, leaving 8 bases unmatched. Germline V CDR1 and CDR2: LNHDA, SQIVND (reference sequence). As originally analysed: Nucleated cell counts were estimated from reference gene primer amplification. The table came from immunoSEQ multiplex PCR; TCRdb's copy has only in-frame clones and leaves some out. From that table come the V and J calls and clone size; the DNA was used to work out D and trimming. The profile shows 150,000 to 200,000 clones, 82% of them singletons.

The specimen sequenced was peripheral blood. V and J are TRBV19 and TRBJ2-7, with TRBD2 matching over 14 bases. This TCR was recovered from a woman in her sixties with COVID-19, enrolled during active disease. As DNA, the CDR3 is TGTGCCAGTGAGAAGACTAGCGGGAGGGTCCACGAGCAGTACTTC. Its translation: CASEKTSGRVHEQYF.